Following are 28 T cell receptor beta chains from one sample sequenced in a study of cytomegalovirus exposure and HLA in healthy donors. The PCR used 60 Vbeta and 13 Jbeta primers. Assay: immunoSEQ multiplex PCR; the TCRdb copy retains only in-frame clones and omits some. The table includes 100,000 to 150,000 clones, about 81% detected once. Sequencing was performed on PBMCs. The receptors derive from a woman aged 25-40 years in good health and CMV-seronegative.

The chain joins TRBV29-1 to TRBJ2-3; D ambiguous. This CDR3 is 11 amino acids long. V was cut by 7 bases and J by 6 bases, with 11 bases left in between. Germline V gene data show CDR1 as SQVTM and CDR2 as ANQGSEA. CDR3 sequence reads: CSAMVADTQYF. The CDR3 DNA follows: TGCAGCGCCATGGTCGCGGATACGCAGTATTTT.

The V gene is TRBV7-8, the J gene TRBJ1-1, with a weak D call TRBD1 (5 bases). Between the trimmed V and J ends, which lost 0 bases and 7 bases, there was a span of 12 bases. This CDR3 region has 14 residues. Germline V lookup: CDR1 SGHVS, CDR2 FQNEAQ. CDR3 nucleotides: TGTGCCAGCAGCTTAGCGGGGGGAGGCGGTGAAGCTTTCTTT. It translates to CASSLAGGGGEAFF.

The chain recombines TRBV18 with TRBJ1-2, with a weak D call TRBD1 (5 bases). V shed 2 bases and J shed 3 bases, with 10 bases lying between them. The germline V gene encodes CDR1 KGHSH and CDR2 LQKENI. The CDR3 is 14 amino acids. In DNA, the CDR3 is TGTGCCAGCTCACCATATACGACAGACTATGGCTACACCTTC. Translating it yields CASSPYTTDYGYTF.

This rearrangement joins TRBV7-8 to TRBJ2-1, with TRBD2 matching 7 bases. CDR3 length: 16 amino acids. After removal of 5 bases from V and 1 base from J, the junction contained 8 bases not matched to a gene. CDR1 SGHVS and CDR2 FQNEAQ come from the germline V gene. This CDR3 is CASSPLAGLSYNEQFF. The DNA of the CDR3 is TGTGCCAGCAGCCCCTTAGCGGGTTTGTCCTACAATGAGCAGTTCTTC.

This chain links TRBV7-2 with TRBJ2-1, with TRBD2 identical over 8 bases. Germline V gene lookup returns CDR1 SGHTA and CDR2 FQGNSA. V was clipped by 8 bases and J by 0 bases; unmatched bases: 6. CDR3 length equals 15 residues. The CDR3: CASGIAGSSYNEQFF. The CDR3 nucleotides are TGTGCCAGCGGGATAGCGGGAAGCTCCTACAATGAGCAGTTCTTC.

The chain uses TRBV15 and TRBJ2-1; 11 nucleotides match TRBD2. The CDR3 contains 16 residues. In germline, CDR1 is LNHNV, CDR2 YYDKDF (reference sequence). V lost 5 bases to trimming and J lost 8 bases; unmatched junction nucleotides: 11. CDR3 sequence: CATSSPTSGSGDEQFF. CDR3 nucleotides: TGTGCCACCAGCTCCCCCACTAGCGGGAGCGGCGATGAGCAGTTCTTC. Looking up the rest from reference TRBV15 and TRBJ2-1 gives the full variable domain: DAMVIQNPRYQVTQFGKPVTLSCSQTLNHNVMYWYQQKSSQAPKLLFHYYDKDFNNEADTPDNFQSRRPNTSFCFLDIRSPGLGDTAMYLCATSSPTSGSGDEQFFGPGTRLTVL.

This clone was detected only once. The chain has TRBV4-1 and TRBJ2-7; 11 positions match TRBD2. Unmatched junction bases numbered 8, after V lost 8 bases and J lost 5 bases. Per the germline V gene, CDR1 is MGHRA and CDR2 is YSYEKL. This CDR3 has 14 residues. The CDR3 DNA is TGCGCCAGCCAACGAACTAGCGGGGGTCACGAGCAGTACTTC. This codes for CASQRTSGGHEQYF.

This chain joins TRBV7-3 and TRBJ2-1; 8 bases align to TRBD1. V lost 5 bases to trimming and J lost 2 bases; unmatched junction nucleotides: 17. Per germline, CDR1 SGHTA and CDR2 FQGTGA. The CDR3 length is 19 residues. The CDR3 loop is CASSPGGRGRQPPYNEQFF. CDR3 nucleotides: TGTGCCAGCAGCCCAGGGGGCCGCGGAAGACAGCCCCCCTACAATGAGCAGTTCTTC.

In DNA, the CDR3 is TGTGCCAGCAGCTTGGTAACAAATGAGCAGTTCTTC. The encoded protein is CASSLVTNEQFF. The chain carries TRBV5-6 and TRBJ2-1; no reliable D call. V was cut by 0 bases and J by 7 bases, with 5 bases left in between. Looked up from germline, CDR1 is SGHDT and CDR2 is YYEEEE. The CDR3 has 12 residues.

The chain links TRBV30 to TRBJ1-6; D call uncertain. Trimming cost V 2 bases and J 7 bases, with 9 bases left between them. This CDR3 has 13 residues. Germline V gives CDR1 GTSNPN, CDR2 SVGIG (reference sequence). CDR3 sequence: CAWSLTGNSPLHF. The DNA for the CDR3 is TGTGCCTGGAGTTTGACCGGGAATTCACCCCTCCACTTT.

V and J are TRBV20-1 and TRBJ2-5; D is undetermined. The J call is uncertain, as TRBJ2-7 better fits the DNA end. The CDR3 spans 11 residues. CDR1 is DFQATT, CDR2 SNEGSKA, per germline (reference sequence). The CDR3 DNA is TGCAGTGCAACTGGAAACTACGAGCAGTACTTC. Its protein product is CSATGNYEQYF.

The chain employs TRBV6-4 and TRBJ1-2; 8 positions match TRBD1. This CDR3 comprises 14 residues. From germline, CDR1 is MRHNA and CDR2 SNTAGT. J gave up 6 bases and V 6 bases, and 9 bases lay outside the gene matches. DNA of the CDR3: TGTGCCAGCAGCCTATTCTCAGGGGGCGATGGCTACACCTTC. Protein product: CASSLFSGGDGYTF.

The rearrangement uses TRBV18 and TRBJ2-2; D not resolved. Trimming stripped 0 bases from V and 5 bases from J, with 7 bases between. Germline CDR1 and CDR2: KGHSH and LQKENI. The CDR3 length is 14 residues. The CDR3 loop reads CASSPPSVTGELFF. The DNA of the CDR3 is TGTGCCAGCTCACCACCGTCGGTTACCGGGGAGCTGTTTTTT.

V and J are TRBV4-1 and TRBJ2-1, with D perhaps TRBD2 (6 bases). This CDR3 comprises 16 residues. The V gene lost 4 bases and the J gene lost 3 bases, with 16 bases spanning the gap. The germline V gene encodes CDR1 MGHRA and CDR2 YSYEKL. The DNA for the CDR3 is TGCGCCAGCAGCCCAGCAAGGGACTCCGACTACAATGAGCAGTTCTTC. The encoded protein is CASSPARDSDYNEQFF.

The chain carries TRBV25-1 and TRBJ2-7; 11 nucleotides line up with TRBD1. CDR1 is MGHDK, CDR2 SYGVNS, per germline. V dropped 6 bases and J dropped 6; count of bases not matched to a gene: 7. The length of the CDR3 is 14 residues. CDR3 sequence reads: CASSGTGGIGEQYF. CDR3 nucleotide sequence: TGTGCCAGCAGCGGGACAGGGGGTATAGGCGAGCAGTACTTC.

This clone showed up just a few times. The chain combines TRBV25-1 with TRBJ1-2; 8 bases are shared with TRBD1. The CDR3 has 15 amino acids. Trimming at V came to 1 base and at J to 7 bases, leaving 8 bases not matched to a gene. Per the germline V gene, CDR1 is MGHDK and CDR2 is SYGVNS. The CDR3 loop is CASSELKTGVGGYTF. The CDR3 nucleotides are TGTGCCAGCAGTGAATTGAAGACAGGGGTAGGTGGCTACACCTTC.

V is TRBV11-3 and J is TRBJ2-7; 10 bases line up with TRBD1. This CDR3 spans 15 amino acids. With V trimmed by 1 base and J by 3 bases, 3 bases remained unmatched. Germline CDR1 SGHNT, CDR2 YENEEA. CDR3 in amino acids: CASSLAGTGVYEQYF. CDR3 nucleotides: TGTGCCAGCAGCTTAGCCGGGACAGGGGTCTACGAGCAGTACTTC.

This chain connects TRBV18 to TRBJ2-1; a weak D match, TRBD1 (5 bases). CDR1 is KGHSH and CDR2 is LQKENI in the germline V gene. The CDR3 is 15 residues long. V gave up 2 bases and J gave up 7 bases, with 15 bases separating them. As DNA, the CDR3 is TGTGCCAGCTCACCAGCATCACTCCCAGGGAATGAGCAGTTCTTC. Translation: CASSPASLPGNEQFF.

The chain combines TRBV4-1 with TRBJ1-3; TRBD1 agrees at 9 bases. The length of the CDR3 is 17 residues. The V gene end was trimmed by 5 bases and the J gene end by 2 bases; junction bases not matched to a gene: 10. Germline CDR1 and CDR2: MGHRA and YSYEKL. The CDR3 nucleotides read TGCGCCAGCAGCTTCACCCTGGGACAGGGCCCTGGAAACACCATATATTTT. As protein: CASSFTLGQGPGNTIYF.

The chain combines TRBV25-1 with TRBJ2-1; the D gene is possibly TRBD2 (6 bases). This CDR3 contains 15 residues. Germline CDR1 reads MGHDK; CDR2 reads SYGVNS. Trimming took 4 bases from V and 4 from J, leaving 14 bases between them. The chain's CDR3 is CASSGFARGYNEQFF. The CDR3 bases are TGTGCCAGCAGTGGGTTTGCTCGGGGGTACAATGAGCAGTTCTTC.

This chain joins TRBV30 and TRBJ2-2; 8 nucleotides align to TRBD1. The V and J ends lost 5 bases and 6 bases, in that order; junction bases with no gene match: 8. This CDR3 has 14 residues. CDR1 is GTSNPN and CDR2 is SVGIG in the germline V gene (reference sequence). CDR3 nucleotides: TGTGCCTGGCAGACAGGGGTAAGAGCCGGGGAGCTGTTTTTT. It is translated as CAWQTGVRAGELFF.

This rearrangement joins TRBV2 to TRBJ1-5, with D maybe TRBD1 (5 bases). With 6 bases removed from V and 3 bases from J, the gap between germline ends came to 15 bases. This CDR3 has 15 amino acids. Looked up from germline, CDR1 is SNHLY and CDR2 is FYNNEI. CDR3 in amino acids: CASSRGGSLNQPQHF. The CDR3 DNA reads TGTGCCAGCAGCCGTGGGGGGTCCCTCAATCAGCCCCAGCATTTT. Full variable domain (outside the CDR3, taken from reference TRBV2 and TRBJ1-5): EPEVTQTPSHQVTQMGQEVILRCVPISNHLYFYWYRQILGQKVEFLVSFYNNEISEKSEIFDDQFSVERPDGSNFTLKIRSTKLEDSAMYFCASSRGGSLNQPQHFGDGTRLSIL.

The V call is TRBV18, the J call TRBJ1-2; perhaps TRBD1 as D (5 bases). Looked up from germline, CDR1 is KGHSH and CDR2 is LQKENI. V dropped 3 bases and J dropped 3 bases, with 14 bases sitting between them. The CDR3 is made up of 15 amino acids. In DNA, the CDR3 is TGTGCCAGCTCACCGCTTCTGGGGGGGGACTATGGCTACACCTTC. It yields the protein CASSPLLGGDYGYTF.

The genes are TRBV11-3 and TRBJ2-4, with a tentative D call TRBD1 (5 bases). Deletions cut 4 bases from V and 9 bases from J, with 13 bases between. The CDR3 sequence is 13 residues long. Germline-derived CDR1 and CDR2 are SGHNT and YENEEA. The CDR3 sequence: CASSSVDQGIQYF. DNA of the CDR3: TGTGCCAGCAGCTCGGTCGACCAGGGCATTCAGTACTTC.

This chain connects TRBV5-1 to TRBJ1-3; D perhaps matches TRBD1 (5 bases). Trimming removed 2 bases from V and 0 bases from J, with 9 bases in between. This CDR3 region has 15 residues. Per the germline V gene, CDR1 is SGHRS and CDR2 is YFSETQ. CDR3 sequence reads: CASSFDSFSGNTIYF. The CDR3 DNA reads as TGCGCCAGCAGCTTTGACAGTTTCTCTGGAAACACCATATATTTT.

V gene TRBV5-1 combines with J gene TRBJ1-3; D is possibly TRBD1 (5 bases). Trimming took 4 bases from V and 3 from J, leaving 8 bases between them. CDR3 length equals 13 residues. Germline CDR1 reads SGHRS; CDR2 reads YFSETQ. For the CDR3, the DNA is TGCGCCAGCAGCCCGACAGATGGAAACACCATATATTTT. It yields the protein CASSPTDGNTIYF.

The CDR3 loop is CASSRISGANVLTF. CDR3 nucleotide sequence: TGTGCCAGCAGTCGTATCTCTGGGGCCAACGTCCTGACTTTC. The gene calls are TRBV28 and TRBJ2-6; D call uncertain. The ends were cut back, 5 bases at V and 0 bases at J, with 5 bases in the middle. CDR1 and CDR2 (germline): MDHEN, SYDVKM. The CDR3 length is 14 residues.

The chain has TRBV2 and TRBJ1-5; 7 bases are a match to TRBD1. CDR3 length: 16 amino acids. J lost 2 bases, V lost 6 bases, and 10 bases had no gene match. Looked up from germline, CDR1 is SNHLY and CDR2 is FYNNEI. The CDR3 region is CASSPLGTVGNQPQHF. For the CDR3, the DNA is TGTGCCAGCAGCCCACTTGGGACAGTAGGCAATCAGCCCCAGCATTTT.